The present entry profiles one T cell receptor beta chain with its context. This table comes from immunoSEQ multiplex PCR, and its TCRdb copy is limited to in-frame clones, with some not included. The table includes approximately 160,000 clones, about 86% detected once. The CDR3 spans 16 residues. Per the germline V gene, CDR1 is SGDLS and CDR2 is YYNGEE. The ends were cut back, 0 bases at V and 2 bases at J, with 12 bases in the middle. This sample was included in a study of blood T cell repertoires in COVID-19. Study information: T cells, B-cell-depleted T cells, or PBMCs supplied cDNA or gDNA.

This TCR was sampled from a man between 50 and 59 years old with active or convalescent COVID-19. Sequenced: peripheral blood. This sequence joins TRBV9 and TRBJ1-3, with D perhaps matching TRBD1 (5 bases). The CDR3 sequence is CASSVGGRVAGNTIYF. CDR3 DNA: TGTGCCAGCAGCGTAGGTGGCAGGGTTGCTGGAAACACCATATATTTT.